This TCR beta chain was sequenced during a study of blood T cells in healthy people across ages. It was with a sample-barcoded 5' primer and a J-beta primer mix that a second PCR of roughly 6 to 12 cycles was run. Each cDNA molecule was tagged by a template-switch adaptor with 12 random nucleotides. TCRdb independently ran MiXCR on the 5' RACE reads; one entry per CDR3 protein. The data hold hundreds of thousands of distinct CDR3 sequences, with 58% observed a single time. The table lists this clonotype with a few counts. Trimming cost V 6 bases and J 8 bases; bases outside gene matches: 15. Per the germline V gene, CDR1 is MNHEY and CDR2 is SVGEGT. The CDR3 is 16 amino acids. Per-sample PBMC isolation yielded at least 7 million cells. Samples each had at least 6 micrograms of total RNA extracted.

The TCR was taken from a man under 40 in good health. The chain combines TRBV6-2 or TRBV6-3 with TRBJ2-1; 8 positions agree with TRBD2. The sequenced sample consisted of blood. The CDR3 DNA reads TGTGCCAGCAGCCTCTACCTTAGCGGGAAGGGAGATGAGCAGTTCTTC. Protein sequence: CASSLYLSGKGDEQFF.